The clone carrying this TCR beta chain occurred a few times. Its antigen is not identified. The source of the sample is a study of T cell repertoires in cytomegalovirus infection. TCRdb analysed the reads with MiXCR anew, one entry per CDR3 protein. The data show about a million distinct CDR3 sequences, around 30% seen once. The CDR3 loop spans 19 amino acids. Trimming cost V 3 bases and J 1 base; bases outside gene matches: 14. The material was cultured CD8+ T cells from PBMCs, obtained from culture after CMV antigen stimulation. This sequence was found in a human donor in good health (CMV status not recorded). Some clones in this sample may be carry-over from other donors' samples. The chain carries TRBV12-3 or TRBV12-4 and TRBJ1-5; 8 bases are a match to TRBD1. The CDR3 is CASSFELQGAVGSNQPQHF. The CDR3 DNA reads TGTGCCAGCAGTTTTGAATTGCAGGGGGCCGTAGGAAGCAATCAGCCCCAGCATTTT.